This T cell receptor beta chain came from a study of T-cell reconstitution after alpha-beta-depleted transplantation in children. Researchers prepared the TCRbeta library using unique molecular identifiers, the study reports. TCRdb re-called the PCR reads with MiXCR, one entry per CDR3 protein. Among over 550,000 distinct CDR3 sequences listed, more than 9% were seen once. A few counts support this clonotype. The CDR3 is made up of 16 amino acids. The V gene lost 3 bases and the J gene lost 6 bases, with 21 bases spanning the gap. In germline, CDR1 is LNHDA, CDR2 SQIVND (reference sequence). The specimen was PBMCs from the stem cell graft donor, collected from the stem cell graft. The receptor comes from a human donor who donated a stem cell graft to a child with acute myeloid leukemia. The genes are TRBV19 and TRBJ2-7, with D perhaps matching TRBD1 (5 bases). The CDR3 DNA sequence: TGTGCCAGTAGTATCCCCCGGACAATACGGCCCTCCGAGCAGTACTTC. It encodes CASSIPRTIRPSEQYF.